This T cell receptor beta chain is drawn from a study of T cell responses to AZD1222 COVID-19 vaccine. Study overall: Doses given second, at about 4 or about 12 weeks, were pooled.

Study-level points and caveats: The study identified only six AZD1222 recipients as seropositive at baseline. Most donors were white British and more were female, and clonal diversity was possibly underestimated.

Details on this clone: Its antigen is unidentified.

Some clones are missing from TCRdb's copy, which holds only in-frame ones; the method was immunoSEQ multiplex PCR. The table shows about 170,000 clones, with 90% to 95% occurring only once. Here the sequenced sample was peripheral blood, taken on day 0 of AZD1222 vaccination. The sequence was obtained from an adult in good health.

The CDR3 here is CASSYGGGNSGNTIYF. The CDR3 coding sequence is TGTGCCAGCAGTTACGGTGGAGGAAACTCTGGAAACACCATATATTTT. The chain carries TRBV6-5 and TRBJ1-3; no definite D call. Trimming took 2 bases from V and 0 from J, leaving 11 bases between them. The CDR3 loop spans 16 amino acids. Germline V lookup: CDR1 MNHEY, CDR2 SVGAGI.